Listed below are T cell receptor beta chains from one sample, sequenced in a study of blood T cell repertoires in COVID-19. The assay was immunoSEQ multiplex PCR, and TCRdb's table has in-frame clones only and misses some. Among about 310,000 clones listed, 87% were seen once. The sample was peripheral blood. Receptor source: a man aged 18 to 30 with active or convalescent COVID-19. Both conserved end residues are part of each CDR3. D genes are given only for firm matches. Part of the rows lack a size; the others show once, few, many or a class for expanded clones.

DNA,CDR3,V,J,D,size
TGTGCCAGTAGTATAGGGCTAGCGGGATGGGAGCAGTACTTC,CASSIGLAGWEQYF,TRBV19,TRBJ2-7,TRBD2,.
TGTGCCAGCAGCTTGGTTGGGACACTTTCCTACGAGCAGTACTTC,CASSLVGTLSYEQYF,TRBV5-6,TRBJ2-7,.,.
TGCGCCAGCAGCCAAGACAGAAACACCGGGGAGCTGTTTTTT,CASSQDRNTGELFF,TRBV4-3,TRBJ2-2,.,.
TGTGCCAGCAGCTATACTTGGACCGGGGAGCTGTTTTTT,CASSYTWTGELFF,TRBV5-6,TRBJ2-2,.,few
TGCGCCAGCAGCCCTACTGACAGGAAAGCTTACGAGCAGTACTTC,CASSPTDRKAYEQYF,TRBV4-1,TRBJ2-7,.,.
TGTGCCAGCAGGCCCATTAAACAGGGGGCGGACACTGAAGCTTTCTTT,CASRPIKQGADTEAFF,TRBV6-6,TRBJ1-1,TRBD1,.
TGTGCCAGCTCACCGGGACAGGGAGTAGGTGGCTACACCTTC,CASSPGQGVGGYTF,TRBV18,TRBJ1-2,TRBD1,.
TGTGCCAGTAGTTTCCGGGTAAACGGGCCCCAGCATTTT,CASSFRVNGPQHF,TRBV19,TRBJ1-5,.,.
TGTGCCAGCAGCTTAAGTCTTTCCACAGATACGCAGTATTTT,CASSLSLSTDTQYF,TRBV7-3,TRBJ2-3,.,.
TGTGCCAGCAGCGACCCGGCAGGGGGTTGGGAAAAACTGTTTTTT,CASSDPAGGWEKLFF,TRBV7-9,TRBJ1-4,TRBD1,.
TGTGCCATCAGTTCGGCACAGGGGTTTCGGGAGACCCAGTACTTC,CAISSAQGFRETQYF,TRBV10-3,TRBJ2-5,TRBD1,once
TGTGCCAGCAGCTTAATGCAGGGATATGGCTACACCTTC,CASSLMQGYGYTF,TRBV7-3,TRBJ1-2,.,once